One and the same sample provided the 17 T cell receptor beta chains below, sequenced in a study of molecular identifiers for immune sequencing clone quantification. TCRdb fed the PCR reads into MiXCR, producing one record per CDR3 protein. The repertoire holds approximately 12,000 distinct CDR3 sequences, with less than 20% as singletons. The source material was naive CD8+ T cells from blood, with Jurkat cell RNA spiked in. Subset specified: FACS-sorted CD8+CD4-CCR7+CD45RA+ naive T cells. These receptors were taken from a human donor in good health. Some libraries in this study had Jurkat cell RNA spiked in.

Only a few counts were recorded for this clonotype. The V call is TRBV12-3 or TRBV12-4, the J call TRBJ2-1; D tentatively reads TRBD1 or TRBD2 (6 bases each). The CDR3 is 12 amino acids. V gave up 3 bases and J gave up 15 bases, with 15 bases separating them. CDR3 amino acids: CASSFSEGGGFF. Written as DNA, the CDR3 is TGTGCCAGCAGTTTTAGTGAAGGAGGGGGGTTCTTC.

By proportion, this clonotype is medium-sized (0.01 to 0.1%). The rearrangement links TRBV10-3 to TRBJ1-5; D ambiguous. Germline values: CDR1 ENHRY, CDR2 SYGVKD. V dropped 0 bases and J dropped 1 base, with 10 bases sitting between them. The CDR3 is 16 residues long. Here the CDR3 reads CAISESDRKSNQPQHF. Here the CDR3 DNA reads TGTGCCATCAGTGAGTCTGACCGAAAGAGCAATCAGCCCCAGCATTTT.

About this clonotype itself: Because the CDR3's place on the DNA is in doubt, the DNA is left out and the CDR3 is given as listed by TCRdb. The chain is built from TRBV30 and TRBJ2-6; the DNA was not compared with TRBD2, the D call given in the table. In germline, CDR1 is GTSNPN, CDR2 SVGIG (reference sequence). The CDR3 is 14 residues long, ends included. The CDR3: CAWAGGSGANVLIF.

About this clonotype itself: Being one base from a much bigger clone, this may be a read error. The rearrangement joins TRBV2 to TRBJ2-7; 8 bases line up with TRBD2. Germline V gene sequence: CDR1 SNHLY, CDR2 FYNNEI. V shed 3 bases, J shed 3 bases, and the junction held 7 bases outside the gene matches. The CDR3 contains 15 residues. The CDR3 protein is CASSEPSGSGYEQYF. DNA of the CDR3: TGTGCCAGCAGTGAGCCCAGCGGGAGTGGCTACGAGCAGTACTTC.

This clonotype is classed as medium-sized. Here the CDR3 DNA reads TGTGCCAGCAGCTTAGGGGGAGGGGTGATACTGAACACTGAAGCTTTCTTT. Residues: CASSLGGGVILNTEAFF. This chain connects TRBV7-6 to TRBJ1-1; maybe TRBD1 (5 bases). The CDR3 is 17 residues long. Germline values: CDR1 SGHVS, CDR2 FNYEAQ. V was cut by 1 base and J by 0 bases, with 15 bases left in between.

This clonotype was seen only a few times. The chain is built from TRBV11-3 and TRBJ2-7; 10 bases map to TRBD1. Trimming cost V 5 bases and J 2 bases; bases outside gene matches: 3. Germline V gives CDR1 SGHNT, CDR2 YENEEA. The length of the CDR3 is 14 residues. CDR3 nucleotides: TGTGCCAGCAGCCCCGGACAGGGGGCCTACGAGCAGTACTTC. Protein: CASSPGQGAYEQYF.

The chain has TRBV11-2 and TRBJ2-7, with 7 nucleotides matching TRBD2. Losses at the gene ends were 2 bases for V and 3 bases for J; bases not matched to a gene: 13. The CDR3 consists of 17 residues. CDR1 is SGHAT and CDR2 is FQNNGV in the germline V gene. CDR3 nucleotides: TGTGCCAGCAGCTTAACTTCCGGGACTAACGGTATCTACGAGCAGTACTTC. Protein: CASSLTSGTNGIYEQYF.

This clonotype has a handful of counts. This chain links TRBV12-3 or TRBV12-4 with TRBJ2-1; no clear D. Between the trimmed V and J ends, which lost 5 bases and 10 bases, there was a span of 9 bases. This CDR3 spans 11 amino acids. This CDR3 reads CASSDGSEQFF. The CDR3 nucleotides are TGTGCCAGCAGTGACGGGTCAGAGCAGTTCTTC.

About this clonotype: A much larger clonotype is one base distant, so this may be a read error. V usage is TRBV2 and J usage is TRBJ2-7; D may be TRBD1 (5 bases). Trimming stripped 11 bases from V and 3 bases from J, with 14 bases between. The CDR3 has 12 amino acids. Germline V gene sequence: CDR1 SNHLY, CDR2 FYNNEI. CDR3 loop: CARVRTLYEQYF. CDR3 in DNA: TGTGCCCGCGTCCGGACACTCTACGAGCAGTACTTC.

A few counts support this clonotype. The chain is built from TRBV7-3 and TRBJ2-3; TRBD1 matches 7 bases. CDR1 is SGHTA, CDR2 FQGTGA, per germline. V lost 5 bases and J lost 1; bases outside the gene matches: 9. This CDR3 is 16 amino acids long. The CDR3 protein is CASSSLGGSGTDTQYF. The CDR3 nucleotides read TGTGCCAGCAGCAGCTTAGGGGGCAGCGGCACAGATACGCAGTATTTT.

Ten or more counts support this clonotype. This chain uses TRBV10-3 with TRBJ2-5; tentative D call: TRBD2 (5 bases). V was cut by 7 bases and J by 5 bases, with 14 bases left in between. Germline-derived CDR1 and CDR2 are ENHRY and SYGVKD. The CDR3 runs 13 residues. This chain's CDR3 is CAIKDSMMETQYF. CDR3 coding DNA: TGTGCCATCAAGGACTCCATGATGGAGACCCAGTACTTC.

This clonotype was picked up many times. V usage is TRBV7-9 and J usage is TRBJ2-5; possible D gene TRBD2, 5 bases. The germline CDR1 and CDR2 sequences are SEHNR and FQNEAQ (reference sequence). The CDR3 extends over 15 amino acids. The ends were cut back, 0 bases at V and 3 bases at J, with 11 bases in the middle. The CDR3: CASSLAHGVEETQYF. CDR3 nucleotides: TGTGCCAGCAGCTTAGCGCACGGGGTAGAAGAGACCCAGTACTTC. Supplemented by reference TRBV7-9 and TRBJ2-5, the full variable domain reads DTGVSQNPRHKITKRGQNVTFRCDPISEHNRLYWYRQTLGQGPEFLTYFQNEAQLEKSRLLSDRFSAERPKGSFSTLEIQRTEQGDSAMYLCASSLAHGVEETQYFGPGTRLLVL.

Comment on this clonotype: A much larger clone is a single base away; this may be a read error. This chain uses TRBV11-2 with TRBJ1-4; TRBD1 might be the D (6 bases). This CDR3 contains 13 residues. The germline gives CDR1 SGHAT, CDR2 FQNNGV. CDR3 amino acids: CTSSPGHSEKLFF. The CDR3 coding sequence is TGTACCAGCTCCCCGGGACACTCTGAAAAACTGTTTTTT.

This clonotype is judged medium-sized. This chain links TRBV20-1 with TRBJ2-3, with D maybe TRBD1 (6 bases). The V and J ends lost 3 bases and 0 bases respectively, with 13 bases between them. The germline V gene has CDR1 DFQATT and CDR2 SNEGSKA (reference sequence). The CDR3 runs to 15 residues. The DNA for the CDR3 is TGCAGTGCTAGGTCGGACAGAGACAGCACAGATACGCAGTATTTT. As protein: CSARSDRDSTDTQYF.

On this clonotype: The final CDR3 position lacks the conserved phenylalanine or tryptophan, pointing to a likely read error. The V call is TRBV23-1, the J call TRBJ2-5, with 8 bases identical to TRBD1. TRBV23-1 is labeled an ORF, and its function is uncertain. The CDR3 spans 16 residues. V was pared by 3 bases and J by 4 bases, with 10 bases of the junction left unmatched. The CDR3, as DNA: TGCGCCAGCAGTCAGCCTGGCGACAGGGGACGAGAGACCCAGTACACC. Its protein is CASSQPGDRGRETQYT.

About this clonotype: Given a much more abundant clone one base away, this may be a read error. This rearrangement joins TRBV21-1 to TRBJ2-3. TRBV21-1 corresponds to a pseudogene. The CDR3 totals 14 residues. The CDR3 loop is CARILDWSTDTQYF. The CDR3 nucleotides read TGTGCCCGAATCCTCGACTGGAGCACAGATACGCAGTATTTT.

With respect to this clonotype: This likely comes from a read error, as the CDR3 has no conserved phenylalanine or tryptophan at its end. V is TRBV7-9 and J is TRBJ2-7, with D uncertain. CDR1 SEHNR and CDR2 FQNEAQ come from the germline V gene (reference sequence). This CDR3 has 13 amino acids. This chain's CDR3 is CASSSTGSCEQYY. DNA of the CDR3: TGTGCCAGCAGCTCGACCGGATCCTGCGAGCAGTACTAC.